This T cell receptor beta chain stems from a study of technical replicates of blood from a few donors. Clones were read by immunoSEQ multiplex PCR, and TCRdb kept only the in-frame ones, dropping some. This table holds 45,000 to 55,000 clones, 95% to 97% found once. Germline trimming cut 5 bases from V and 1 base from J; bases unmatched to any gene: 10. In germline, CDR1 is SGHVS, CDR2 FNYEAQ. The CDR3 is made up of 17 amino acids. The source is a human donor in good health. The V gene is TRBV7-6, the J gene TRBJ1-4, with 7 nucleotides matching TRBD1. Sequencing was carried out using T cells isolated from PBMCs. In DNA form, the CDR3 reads TGTGCCAGCAGCAATGACAGGGAAACAGGAACTAATGAAAAACTGTTTTTT. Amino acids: CASSNDRETGTNEKLFF.